This is a list of T cell receptor beta chains from one sample in a study of circulating CD8 cells and anti-PD-1 response in melanoma. TCRdb ran MiXCR on the reads and lists one entry per CDR3 protein. The sample lists roughly 820 distinct CDR3 sequences, about 4% occurring once. The sample was CD8+ T cells from PBMCs, taken at baseline or after one month of anti-PD-1 therapy (not recorded which). The source is a human donor with melanoma. CDR3s include the opening cysteine and the closing phenylalanine or tryptophan. A D gene is named only where the DNA matches it firmly. Some rows mark clone size as missing; the rest say once, few, many or name a class of expanded clone.

clone_size d_call j_call v_call cdr3_nt cdr3_aa
large . TRBJ2-7 TRBV27 TGTGCCAGCAGTTTATATCAGGGGGGTCGCGGTGAGCAGTACTTC CASSLYQGGRGEQYF
medium-sized TRBD1 TRBJ1-5 TRBV28 TGTGCCAGCAGCATACTACAGGGGGGCAATCAGCCCCAGCATTTT CASSILQGGNQPQHF
large . TRBJ1-5 TRBV27 TGTGCCAGCAGTTCCTGGACAGGCAATCAGCCCCAGCATTTT CASSSWTGNQPQHF
large . TRBJ1-1 TRBV25-1 TGTGCCAGCGGGGGGGACACTGAAGCTTTCTTT CASGGDTEAFF
medium-sized . TRBJ2-7 TRBV27 TGTGCCAGCAGTCCCCTCTCGGGCGGCTACGAGCAGTACTTC CASSPLSGGYEQYF
. . TRBJ1-2 TRBV27 TGTGCCAGCAAACCGGGCAACCCTTACTATGGCTACACCTTC CASKPGNPYYGYTF
large . TRBJ2-1 TRBV29-1 TGCAGCGTTGAAGCCGGCAGGGTAACGGGTAGAGAGCAGTTCTTC CSVEAGRVTGREQFF
large . TRBJ2-1 TRBV27 TGTGCCAGCAGTTTCCGTAACAATGAGCAGTTCTTC CASSFRNNEQFF
large . TRBJ1-1 TRBV29-1 TGCAGCGCCCAGGGGAGGGGGAACACTGAAGCTTTCTTT CSAQGRGNTEAFF
large . TRBJ2-2 TRBV16 TGTGCCAGCAGCCAATTGAGGAGGGAGCTGTTTTTT CASSQLRRELFF
large . TRBJ2-1 TRBV7-2 TGTGCCAGCAGCTATGCAAGCGGGCCGGGATCGAATGAGCAGTTCTTC CASSYASGPGSNEQFF
large TRBD1 TRBJ2-7 TRBV29-1 TGCAGCGTTGAACGCCGGGACAGGGGGACCGCCCTGGCGTACGAGCAGTACTTC CSVERRDRGTALAYEQYF
large . TRBJ2-7 TRBV19 TGTGCCAGTAACCGAGGGGTCCCCGGGGACGAGCAGTACTTC CASNRGVPGDEQYF
once . TRBJ2-2 TRBV2 TGTGCCAGCAGCGCCTTCTCCGGGGAGCTGTTTTTT CASSAFSGELFF
medium-sized . TRBJ2-1 TRBV4-3 TGCGCCAGCAGCCAGGATGGGGGCAGGTACAATGAGCAGTTCTTC CASSQDGGRYNEQFF
large . TRBJ1-2 TRBV2 TGTGCCAGCAGTGATACGGGGGGCAATGGCTACACCTTC CASSDTGGNGYTF
large . TRBJ1-5 TRBV28 TGTGCCAGCAGTTTTTACAAGGGGAATCAGCCCCAGCATTTT CASSFYKGNQPQHF
large . TRBJ2-1 TRBV24-1 TGTGCCACCAGTGATCTACAGGGTTTGGATGAGCAGTTCTTC CATSDLQGLDEQFF
large TRBD1 TRBJ2-3 TRBV10-2 TGCGCCAGCAGCCAGGGGGCGAAGGCAGATACGCAGTATTTT CASSQGAKADTQYF
large . TRBJ2-3 TRBV27 TGTGCCAGCAGTTCCCGCCTAGTTGCGGATACGCAGTATTTT CASSSRLVADTQYF
few . TRBJ2-3 TRBV7-2 TGTGCCAGCAGCTTAGGGGGGCCGAGTGGGGCAGATACGCAGTATTTT CASSLGGPSGADTQYF
large . TRBJ1-6 TRBV4-1 TGCGCCAGCAGCCAAGAAGGACCGGCGGGCCCCCTCCACTTT CASSQEGPAGPLHF
large . TRBJ2-2 TRBV7-3 TGTGCCAGCAGCTTAGAGAGCGCCGGGGAGCTGTTTTTT CASSLESAGELFF
large TRBD1 TRBJ2-1 TRBV2 TGTGCCAGCAGTGAAACGCGGGACAGGCACTACAATGAGCAGTTCTTC CASSETRDRHYNEQFF
medium-sized . TRBJ2-6 TRBV7-8 TGTGCCAGCAGCAAATACCTAAGGGAGGATGGGGCCAACGTCCTGACTTTC CASSKYLREDGANVLTF
few . TRBJ1-1 TRBV19 TGTGCCAGTAGTATAGGTGAGGGGCGCACTGAAGCTTTCTTT CASSIGEGRTEAFF
large . TRBJ2-7 TRBV25-1 TGTGCCAGCAGTGTAGGAGCAGGCACCTACGAGCAGTACTTC CASSVGAGTYEQYF
hyperexpanded . TRBJ2-7 TRBV7-9 . CASSFGAGAYEQYF
large TRBD1 TRBJ2-7 TRBV7-9 TGTGCCAGCAGCTTAAAGGGGGCGAGGAACGAGCAGTACTTC CASSLKGARNEQYF
. . TRBJ2-3 TRBV4-2 TGTGCCAGCAGCGCCCGTTCGGCAGATACGCAGTATTTT CASSARSADTQYF
large . TRBJ1-2 TRBV25-1 TGTGCCAGCAGTGATCAGGGCGATGGCTACACCTTC CASSDQGDGYTF
large . TRBJ2-7 TRBV5-4 TGTGCCAGCAGCCCCGGGTCGTTGTCCTACGAGCAGTACTTC CASSPGSLSYEQYF
medium-sized TRBD2 TRBJ2-3 TRBV2 TGTGCCAGCACGGCGGGAGGGATCACAGATACGCAGTATTTT CASTAGGITDTQYF